Listed here are 6 T cell receptor beta chains from one sample, sequenced in a study of blood T cell repertoires in COVID-19 (dated by TCRdb to the early 2020s). Library preparation employed the immunoSEQ multiplex PCR assay. Drawn from immuneACCESS, this table holds only the in-frame rearrangements with V and J called that TCRdb kept. Clones are partly lost; checked studies trace under half to an unresolved V gene and leave the rest unexplained. The sample records around 240,000 clones, approximately 82% of which are singletons. The top ten clones comprise under 2% of the sample. The specimen sequenced was peripheral blood. The source is a woman older than 75 with acute or convalescent COVID-19.

The chain has TRBV27 and TRBJ1-1; D is possibly TRBD1 (6 bases). CDR3 length: 14 residues. Germline loops: CDR1 MNHEY, CDR2 SMNVEV (reference sequence). V was shortened by 3 bases and J by 7 bases, with 15 bases between the two germline ends. The CDR3 spells CASSLYRDNREAFF. CDR3 coding DNA: TGTGCCAGCAGTTTGTATAGGGACAACCGTGAAGCTTTCTTT.

This chain links TRBV7-2 with TRBJ1-6, with 7 nucleotides matching TRBD1. The germline gives CDR1 SGHTA, CDR2 FQGNSA. The V and J ends lost 6 bases and 3 bases, in that order; junction bases with no gene match: 2. The CDR3 covers 14 residues. The CDR3 here is CASRAGGYNSPLHF. The CDR3 DNA reads TGTGCCAGCAGGGCAGGGGGCTATAATTCACCCCTCCACTTT.

The V call is TRBV11-1, the J call TRBJ1-6; no reliable D call. CDR1 and CDR2 (germline): SGHAT, FQDESV (reference sequence). This CDR3 spans 15 amino acids. V lost 3 bases and J lost 6, with 12 bases in between. This CDR3 reads CASSFRGGSNSPLHF. CDR3 DNA sequence: TGTGCCAGCAGCTTTAGAGGAGGCAGTAATTCACCCCTCCACTTT.

This clone was detected many times. The V call is TRBV9, the J call TRBJ2-4, with TRBD2 as a possible D gene (5 bases). This CDR3 contains 13 residues. Per the germline V gene, CDR1 is SGDLS and CDR2 is YYNGEE. V dropped 4 bases and J dropped 11 bases, with 16 bases sitting between them. CDR3 DNA sequence: TGTGCCAGCAGCCCGCGGGTCGGATGGGTTCAGTACTTC. Its translation: CASSPRVGWVQYF.

This chain joins TRBV10-2 and TRBJ2-2, with TRBD2 matching over 10 bases. V trimming: 8 bases; J trimming: 6 bases; junction bases outside the gene matches: 6. Germline values: CDR1 WSHSY, CDR2 SAAADI. This CDR3 contains 14 residues. The CDR3: CASGAGGYAGELFF. The CDR3 coding sequence is TGCGCCAGCGGAGCGGGAGGGTACGCCGGGGAGCTGTTTTTT.

The gene calls are TRBV21-1 and TRBJ2-6; the D call of TRBD1 is as the table states it, not checked on the DNA. TRBV21-1 is a listed pseudogene. The CDR3 has 19 residues. This CDR3 reads CARGWSGTGMYSGANVLTF. CDR3 nucleotides: TGTGCCAGGGGATGGTCCGGGACAGGGATGTACTCTGGGGCCAACGTCCTGACTTTC.